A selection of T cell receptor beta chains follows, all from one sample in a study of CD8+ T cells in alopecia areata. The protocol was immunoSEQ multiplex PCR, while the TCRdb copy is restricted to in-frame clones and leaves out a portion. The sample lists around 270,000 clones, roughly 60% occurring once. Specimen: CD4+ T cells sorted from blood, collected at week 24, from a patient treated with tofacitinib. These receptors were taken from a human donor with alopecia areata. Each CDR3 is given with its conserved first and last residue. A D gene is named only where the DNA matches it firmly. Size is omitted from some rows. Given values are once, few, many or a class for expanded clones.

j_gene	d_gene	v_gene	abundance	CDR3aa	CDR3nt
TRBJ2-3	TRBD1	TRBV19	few	CASSISGTGFDTDTQYF	TGTGCCAGTAGTATATCCGGGACAGGCTTTGACACAGATACGCAGTATTTT
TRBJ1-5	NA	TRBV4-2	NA	CASSLPGPNQPQHF	TGTGCCAGCAGCTTACCAGGACCCAATCAGCCCCAGCATTTT
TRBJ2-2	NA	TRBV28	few	CATERDTGELFF	TGTGCCACCGAACGGGACACCGGGGAGCTGTTTTTT
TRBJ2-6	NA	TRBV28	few	CASSLTALTGANVLTF	TGTGCCAGCAGTTTGACAGCCCTTACTGGGGCCAACGTCCTGACTTTC
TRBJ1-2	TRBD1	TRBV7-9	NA	CASSLPGQSYGYTF	TGTGCCAGCAGCTTGCCGGGACAGAGCTATGGCTACACCTTC
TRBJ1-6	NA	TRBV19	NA	CASSAAPSSPLHF	TGTGCCAGTAGTGCCGCTCCAAGCTCACCCCTCCACTTT
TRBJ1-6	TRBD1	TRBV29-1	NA	CSVEGDSPRDLNSPLHF	TGCAGCGTTGAAGGGGACAGCCCGAGAGATCTAAATTCACCCCTCCACTTT
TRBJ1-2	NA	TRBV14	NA	CASSQLRGYYGYTF	TGTGCCAGCAGCCAATTGAGGGGCTACTATGGCTACACCTTC
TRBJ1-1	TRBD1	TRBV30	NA	CAWINRGQNTEAFF	TGTGCCTGGATTAACAGGGGGCAGAACACTGAAGCTTTCTTT
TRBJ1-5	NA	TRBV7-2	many	CASSLYYSGNQPQHF	TGTGCCAGCAGCTTATACTACAGCGGCAATCAGCCCCAGCATTTT
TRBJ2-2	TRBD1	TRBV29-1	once	CSVVPVEGATGELFF	TGCAGCGTTGTTCCCGTAGAGGGGGCCACCGGGGAGCTGTTTTTT
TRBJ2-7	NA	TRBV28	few	CASSLPQALREQYF	TGTGCCAGCAGTCTCCCCCAAGCCCTCCGCGAGCAGTACTTC
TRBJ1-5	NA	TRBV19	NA	CASREHGHSNQPQHF	TGTGCCAGTAGGGAACATGGACATAGCAATCAGCCCCAGCATTTT
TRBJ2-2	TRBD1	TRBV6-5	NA	CASNPGTDYTGELFF	TGTGCCAGCAATCCCGGGACAGATTACACCGGGGAGCTGTTTTTT
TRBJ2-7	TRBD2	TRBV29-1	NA	CSVGGTSGVYEQYF	TGCAGCGTTGGGGGGACTAGCGGGGTCTACGAGCAGTACTTC
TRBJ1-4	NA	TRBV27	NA	CASSGNDIANEKLFF	TGTGCCAGCAGTGGGAACGACATAGCGAATGAAAAACTGTTTTTT
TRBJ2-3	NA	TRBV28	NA	CASSSSLGFTDTQYF	TGTGCCAGCAGTTCTTCTTTGGGGTTCACAGATACGCAGTATTTT